This T cell receptor (beta chain) comes out of a study of blood T cell repertoires in COVID-19. V was cut by 1 base and J by 6 bases, with 18 bases left in between. The germline V gene has CDR1 KGHSH and CDR2 LQKENI. The CDR3 contains 17 residues. Assay used: immunoSEQ multiplex PCR; TCRdb lists only in-frame clones, some missing. Seen here are 150,000 or so clones, 80% to 90% observed once, and the top ten hold around 14%. The V call is TRBV18, the J call TRBJ1-4; D gene unclear. Material: peripheral blood. The TCR comes from a woman aged 40 to 50 with acute or convalescent COVID-19. The CDR3 sequence: CASSPLESRRADEKLFF. In DNA form, the CDR3 reads TGTGCCAGCTCACCACTGGAGTCCCGGAGGGCCGATGAAAAACTGTTTTTT.